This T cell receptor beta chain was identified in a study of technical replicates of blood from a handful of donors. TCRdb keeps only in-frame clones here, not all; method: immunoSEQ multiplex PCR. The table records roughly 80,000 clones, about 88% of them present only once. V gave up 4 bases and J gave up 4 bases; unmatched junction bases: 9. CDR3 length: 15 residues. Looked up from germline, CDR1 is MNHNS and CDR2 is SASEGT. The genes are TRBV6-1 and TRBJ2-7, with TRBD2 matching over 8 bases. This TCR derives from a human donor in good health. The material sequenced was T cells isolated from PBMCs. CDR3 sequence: CASSGERELGYEQYF. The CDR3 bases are TGTGCCAGCAGTGGGGAGCGGGAGCTTGGGTACGAGCAGTACTTC.